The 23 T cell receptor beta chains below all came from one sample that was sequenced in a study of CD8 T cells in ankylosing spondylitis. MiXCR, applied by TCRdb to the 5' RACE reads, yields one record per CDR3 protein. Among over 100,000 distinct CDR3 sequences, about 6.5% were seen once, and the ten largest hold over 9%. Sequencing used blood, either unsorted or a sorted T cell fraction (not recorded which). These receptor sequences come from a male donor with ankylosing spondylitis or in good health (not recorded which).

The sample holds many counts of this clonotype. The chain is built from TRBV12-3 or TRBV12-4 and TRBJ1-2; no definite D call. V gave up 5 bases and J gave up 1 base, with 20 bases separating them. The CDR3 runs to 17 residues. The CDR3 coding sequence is TGTGCCAGCAGTCTTAGAGATCCGGCAGAGCTTAACTATGGCTACACCTTC. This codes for CASSLRDPAELNYGYTF.

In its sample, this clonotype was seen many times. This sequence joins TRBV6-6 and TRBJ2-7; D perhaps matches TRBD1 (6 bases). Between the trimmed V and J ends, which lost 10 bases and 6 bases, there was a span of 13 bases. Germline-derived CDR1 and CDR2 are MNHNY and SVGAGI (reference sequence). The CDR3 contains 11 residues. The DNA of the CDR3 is TGTGCCACCTCGACAGGTCTCGAGCAGTACTTC. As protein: CATSTGLEQYF.

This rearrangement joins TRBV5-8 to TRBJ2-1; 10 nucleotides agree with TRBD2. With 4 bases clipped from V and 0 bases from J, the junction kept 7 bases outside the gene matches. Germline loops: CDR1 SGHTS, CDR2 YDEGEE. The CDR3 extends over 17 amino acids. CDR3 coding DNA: TGTGCCAGCAGCGTCACTAGCGGGGTGAGCTCCTACAATGAGCAGTTCTTC. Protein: CASSVTSGVSSYNEQFF.

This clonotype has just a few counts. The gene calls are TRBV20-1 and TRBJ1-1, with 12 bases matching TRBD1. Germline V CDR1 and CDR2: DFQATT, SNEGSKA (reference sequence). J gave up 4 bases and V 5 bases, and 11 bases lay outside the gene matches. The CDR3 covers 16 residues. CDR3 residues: CSARGDRGREITEAFF. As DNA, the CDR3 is TGCAGTGCTCGCGGGGACAGGGGGCGTGAGATCACTGAAGCTTTCTTT.

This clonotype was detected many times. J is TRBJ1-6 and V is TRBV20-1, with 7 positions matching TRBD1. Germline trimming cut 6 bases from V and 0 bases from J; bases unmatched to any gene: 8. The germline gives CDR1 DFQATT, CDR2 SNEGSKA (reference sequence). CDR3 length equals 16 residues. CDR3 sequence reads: CSAWDRASSYNSPLHF. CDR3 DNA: TGCAGTGCATGGGACAGAGCGAGCTCCTATAATTCACCCCTCCACTTT.

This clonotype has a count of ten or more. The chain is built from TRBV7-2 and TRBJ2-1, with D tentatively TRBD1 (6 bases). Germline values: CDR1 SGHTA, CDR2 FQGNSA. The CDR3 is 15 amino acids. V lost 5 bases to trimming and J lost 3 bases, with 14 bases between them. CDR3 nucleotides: TGTGCCAGCAGCCTAAACCGGGACAACTACAATGAGCAGTTCTTC. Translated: CASSLNRDNYNEQFF.

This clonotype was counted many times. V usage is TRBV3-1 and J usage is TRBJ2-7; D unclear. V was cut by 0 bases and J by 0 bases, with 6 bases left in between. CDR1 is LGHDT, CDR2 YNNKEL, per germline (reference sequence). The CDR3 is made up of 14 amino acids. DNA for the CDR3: TGTGCCAGCAGCCAAGAACCAGCCTCCTACGAGCAGTACTTC. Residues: CASSQEPASYEQYF.

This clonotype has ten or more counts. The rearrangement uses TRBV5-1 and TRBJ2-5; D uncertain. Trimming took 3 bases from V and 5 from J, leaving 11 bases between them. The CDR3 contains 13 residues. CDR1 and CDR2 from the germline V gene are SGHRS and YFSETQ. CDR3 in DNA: TGCGCCAGCAGCTCGGCCTTAAGGGAGACCCAGTACTTC. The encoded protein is CASSSALRETQYF.

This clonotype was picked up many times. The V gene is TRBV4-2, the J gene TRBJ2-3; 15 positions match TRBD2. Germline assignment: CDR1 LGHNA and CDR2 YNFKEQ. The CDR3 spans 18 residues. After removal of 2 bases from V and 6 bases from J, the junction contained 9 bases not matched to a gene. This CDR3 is CASSQYLGLAGGNDTQYF. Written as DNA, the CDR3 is TGTGCCAGCAGCCAATACCTGGGACTAGCGGGGGGTAATGATACGCAGTATTTT.

Here the CDR3 DNA reads TGTGCCAGCAGCGTACAGGGCAATGAGCAGTTCTTC. Residues: CASSVQGNEQFF. This sequence joins TRBV7-2 and TRBJ2-1, with D tentatively TRBD1 (6 bases). The V and J ends lost 5 bases and 6 bases respectively, with 8 bases between them. This CDR3 is built from 12 residues. CDR1 is SGHTA, CDR2 FQGNSA, per germline.

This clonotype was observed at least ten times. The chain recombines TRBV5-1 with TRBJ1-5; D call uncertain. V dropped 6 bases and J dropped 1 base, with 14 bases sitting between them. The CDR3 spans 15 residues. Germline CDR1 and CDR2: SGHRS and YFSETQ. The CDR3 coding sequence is TGCGCCAGCAAACGAGGCGTGGAAAGCAATCAGCCCCAGCATTTT. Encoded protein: CASKRGVESNQPQHF.

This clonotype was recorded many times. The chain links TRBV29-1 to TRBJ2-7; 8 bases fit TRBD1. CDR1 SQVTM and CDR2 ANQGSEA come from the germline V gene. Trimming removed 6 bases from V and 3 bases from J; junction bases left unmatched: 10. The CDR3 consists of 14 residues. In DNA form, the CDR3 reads TGCAGCGTCGCGGACAGGGCAGGCCTCTACGAGCAGTACTTC. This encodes CSVADRAGLYEQYF.

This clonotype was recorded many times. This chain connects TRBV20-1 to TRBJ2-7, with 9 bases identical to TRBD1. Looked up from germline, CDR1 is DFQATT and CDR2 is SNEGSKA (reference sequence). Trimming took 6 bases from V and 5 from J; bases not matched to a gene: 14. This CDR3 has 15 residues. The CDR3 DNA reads TGCAGTGCCAGTAGCCGGGACAGGGTTTCGGACGAGCAGTACTTC. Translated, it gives CSASSRDRVSDEQYF.

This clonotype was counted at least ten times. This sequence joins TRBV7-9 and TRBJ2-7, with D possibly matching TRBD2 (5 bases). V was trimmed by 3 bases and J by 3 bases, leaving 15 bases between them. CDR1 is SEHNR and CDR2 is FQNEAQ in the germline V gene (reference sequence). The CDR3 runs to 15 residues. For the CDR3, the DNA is TGTGCCAGCAGCTTGAGCTCCGGGAAAGGCTACGAGCAGTACTTC. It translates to CASSLSSGKGYEQYF.

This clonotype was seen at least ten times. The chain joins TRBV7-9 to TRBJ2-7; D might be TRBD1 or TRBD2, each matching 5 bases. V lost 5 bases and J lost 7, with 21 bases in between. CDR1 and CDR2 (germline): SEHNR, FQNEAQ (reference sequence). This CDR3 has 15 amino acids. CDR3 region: CASSQPGTADREQYF. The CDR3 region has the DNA TGTGCCAGCAGCCAACCCGGGACGGCCGACCGAGAGCAGTACTTC.

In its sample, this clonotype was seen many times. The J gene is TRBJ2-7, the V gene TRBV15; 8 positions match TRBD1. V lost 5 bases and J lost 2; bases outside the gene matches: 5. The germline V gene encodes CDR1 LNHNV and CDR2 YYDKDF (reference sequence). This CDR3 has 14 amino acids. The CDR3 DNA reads TGTGCCACCAGCCCGGACAGGGTCCCCTACGAGCAGTACTTC. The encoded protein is CATSPDRVPYEQYF.

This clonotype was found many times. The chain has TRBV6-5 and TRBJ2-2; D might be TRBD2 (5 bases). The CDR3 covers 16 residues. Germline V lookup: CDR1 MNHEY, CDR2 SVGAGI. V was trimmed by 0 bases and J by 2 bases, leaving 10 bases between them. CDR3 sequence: CASSYSSDSNTGELFF. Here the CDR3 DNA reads TGTGCCAGCAGTTACTCTTCGGACTCCAACACCGGGGAGCTGTTTTTT.

The CDR3 here is CASSLQREMTDTQYF. The CDR3 DNA sequence: TGTGCCAGCAGTTTACAGCGGGAGATGACAGATACGCAGTATTTT. The chain employs TRBV28 and TRBJ2-3; 8 bases match TRBD2. The CDR3 length is 15 residues. Germline CDR1 and CDR2: MDHEN and SYDVKM. V lost 2 bases to trimming and J lost 3 bases; unmatched junction nucleotides: 4.

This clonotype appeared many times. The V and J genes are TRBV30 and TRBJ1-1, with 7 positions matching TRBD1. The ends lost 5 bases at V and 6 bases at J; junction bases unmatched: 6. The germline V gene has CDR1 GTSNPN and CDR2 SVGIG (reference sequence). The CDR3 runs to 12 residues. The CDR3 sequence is CAWETGSAEAFF. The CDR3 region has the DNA TGTGCCTGGGAGACAGGGAGCGCTGAAGCTTTCTTT.

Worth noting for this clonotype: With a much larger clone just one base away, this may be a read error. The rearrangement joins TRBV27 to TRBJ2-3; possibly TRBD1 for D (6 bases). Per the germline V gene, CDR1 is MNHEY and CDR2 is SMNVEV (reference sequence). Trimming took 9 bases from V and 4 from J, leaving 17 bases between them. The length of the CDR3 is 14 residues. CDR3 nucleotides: TGTGCCAGTAAAAGTGGGGGCCGCCCAGATACGCAGTATTTT. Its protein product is CASKSGGRPDTQYF.

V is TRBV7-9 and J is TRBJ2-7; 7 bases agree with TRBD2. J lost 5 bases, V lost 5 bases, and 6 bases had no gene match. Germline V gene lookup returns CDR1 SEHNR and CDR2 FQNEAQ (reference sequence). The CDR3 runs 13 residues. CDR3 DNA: TGTGCCAGCAGCCCTCGGACTAGAAACGAGCAGTACTTC. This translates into CASSPRTRNEQYF.

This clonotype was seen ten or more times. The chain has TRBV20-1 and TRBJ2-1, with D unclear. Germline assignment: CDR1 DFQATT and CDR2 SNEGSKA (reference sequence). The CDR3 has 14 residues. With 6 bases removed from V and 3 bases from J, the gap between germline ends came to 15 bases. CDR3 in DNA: TGCAGTGCCATGACTGGTAGGTTCTACAATGAGCAGTTCTTC. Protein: CSAMTGRFYNEQFF.

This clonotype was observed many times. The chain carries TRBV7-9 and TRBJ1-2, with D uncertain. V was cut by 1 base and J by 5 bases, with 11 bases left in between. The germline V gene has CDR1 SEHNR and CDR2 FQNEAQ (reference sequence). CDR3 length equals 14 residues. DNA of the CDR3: TGTGCCAGCAGCTTAGATGGAGCGGCTTATGGCTACACCTTC. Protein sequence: CASSLDGAAYGYTF. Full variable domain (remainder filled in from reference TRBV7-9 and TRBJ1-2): DTGVSQNPRHKITKRGQNVTFRCDPISEHNRLYWYRQTLGQGPEFLTYFQNEAQLEKSRLLSDRFSAERPKGSFSTLEIQRTEQGDSAMYLCASSLDGAAYGYTFGSGTRLTVV.